Below are 26 T cell receptor beta chains sequenced from a single sample in a study of response to subunit inactivated influenza vaccine. TCRdb passed the RT-PCR reads through MiXCR, listing each CDR3 protein once. The sample holds 550,000 to 600,000 distinct CDR3 sequences, approximately 12% seen once. Sequences were derived from PBMCs from blood, sampled on the day of vaccination. All receptors derive from a man aged 45-65 years who received an inactivated influenza vaccine.

This clonotype turned up a few times. The CDR3, as DNA: TGTGCCAGCAGACTCGGGGACATAGCTCAGCCCCAGCATTTT. It specifies CASRLGDIAQPQHF. V and J are TRBV12-3 or TRBV12-4 and TRBJ1-5; tentatively, D is TRBD1 (6 bases). The CDR3 extends over 14 amino acids. V lost 6 bases and J lost 6, with 15 bases in between.

This clonotype was recorded a few times. The rearrangement joins TRBV20-1 to TRBJ2-7; D is undetermined. This CDR3 is 12 amino acids long. The germline CDR1 and CDR2 sequences are DFQATT and SNEGSKA (reference sequence). V was cut by 3 bases and J by 4 bases, with 10 bases left in between. CDR3 coding DNA: TGCAGTGCTAGCTTTTCCCAGTACGAGCAGTACTTC. Amino acids: CSASFSQYEQYF.

This clonotype was recorded a few times. The chain couples TRBV6-7 to TRBJ2-1, with D perhaps TRBD2 (5 bases). TRBV6-7 is an ORF; its function is uncertain. There are 14 residues in the CDR3. Trimming stripped 7 bases from V and 4 bases from J, with 14 bases between. CDR3 protein: CASNQAPGYNEQFF. DNA for the CDR3: TGTGCCAGCAATCAGGCCCCGGGGTACAATGAGCAGTTCTTC.

Only a few counts were recorded for this clonotype. The gene calls are TRBV12-3 or TRBV12-4 and TRBJ1-1; TRBD1 matches at 8 bases. V was clipped by 4 bases and J by 10 bases; unmatched bases: 5. The CDR3 has 12 amino acids. The CDR3 sequence: CASSYWTGRAFF. The CDR3 DNA follows: TGTGCCAGCAGTTATTGGACAGGGAGAGCTTTCTTT.

In its sample, this clonotype was seen a few times. V and J are TRBV12-3 or TRBV12-4 and TRBJ1-5; weak D call: TRBD1 (5 bases). The CDR3 consists of 15 residues. The V gene lost 6 bases and the J gene lost 1 base, with 13 bases spanning the gap. CDR3 sequence (DNA): TGTGCCAGCAGCCCCCAGGGCATGAGCAATCAGCCCCAGCATTTT. Translated, it gives CASSPQGMSNQPQHF.

In its sample, this clonotype was seen a few times. The gene calls are TRBV9 and TRBJ1-1; 9 bases agree with TRBD1. V lost 0 bases, J lost 5 bases, and 8 bases stayed unmatched. The length of the CDR3 is 16 residues. Germline CDR1 SGDLS, CDR2 YYNGEE. CDR3 region: CASSVVTGGSGTEAFF. CDR3 sequence (DNA): TGTGCCAGCAGCGTAGTTACAGGGGGCTCAGGGACTGAAGCTTTCTTT. The full variable domain, its missing parts supplied by reference TRBV9 and TRBJ1-1, is DSGVTQTPKHLITATGQRVTLRCSPRSGDLSVYWYQQSLDQGLQFLIQYYNGEERAKGNILERFSAQQFPDLHSELNLSSLELGDSALYFCASSVVTGGSGTEAFFGQGTRLTVV.

J is TRBJ1-1 and V is TRBV20-1; D is possibly TRBD1 (5 bases). The CDR3 length is 14 residues. Trimming stripped 2 bases from V and 0 bases from J, with 10 bases between. The germline V gene encodes CDR1 DFQATT and CDR2 SNEGSKA (reference sequence). The CDR3 sequence is CSARQGSMNTEAFF. DNA for the CDR3: TGCAGTGCTAGACAGGGTTCCATGAACACTGAAGCTTTCTTT.

The J gene is TRBJ2-5, the V gene TRBV12-3 or TRBV12-4; no reliable D call. V was cut by 6 bases and J by 3 bases, with 23 bases left in between. The CDR3 consists of 17 residues. CDR3 residues: CASSLGGVAVAEETQYF. Written as DNA, the CDR3 is TGTGCCAGCAGCCTTGGTGGAGTGGCGGTTGCGGAAGAGACCCAGTACTTC.

This sequence joins TRBV27 and TRBJ2-1; 7 bases fit TRBD1. The CDR3 totals 15 residues. V gave up 2 bases and J gave up 4 bases; unmatched junction bases: 5. Germline loops: CDR1 MNHEY, CDR2 SMNVEV (reference sequence). CDR3 coding DNA: TGTGCCAGCAGTTTACCGGGACAGCGATACAATGAGCAGTTCTTC. This gives the protein CASSLPGQRYNEQFF.

CDR3 residues: CASSPRSGVGYEQYF. CDR3 in DNA: TGTGCCAGCAGCCCCCGATCGGGGGTAGGCTACGAGCAGTACTTC. This chain uses TRBV12-3 or TRBV12-4 with TRBJ2-7; TRBD2 might be the D (6 bases). The V end was cut by 6 bases, the J end by 3 bases, with 18 bases between. The CDR3 is 15 residues long.

This clonotype was found a few times. The chain recombines TRBV7-2 with TRBJ2-1; possible D gene TRBD2, 6 bases. The CDR3 spans 14 residues. V shed 5 bases and J shed 12 bases, with 20 bases lying between them. CDR1 and CDR2 from the germline V gene are SGHTA and FQGNSA. The CDR3 nucleotides read TGTGCCAGCAGCCAATCTCGGGCGACCGGGAGGCAGTTCTTC. Encoded protein: CASSQSRATGRQFF.

In its sample, this clonotype was seen many times. This chain joins TRBV10-3 and TRBJ1-2, with D hard to call. The CDR3 is 15 residues long. Per germline, CDR1 ENHRY and CDR2 SYGVKD. With 0 bases removed from V and 4 bases from J, the gap between germline ends came to 12 bases. The CDR3, as DNA: TGTGCCATCAGTGAGTCAAAGGAGGGCGCCTATGGCTACACCTTC. Translated, it gives CAISESKEGAYGYTF.

This chain joins TRBV7-2 and TRBJ2-2, with D possibly being TRBD2 (5 bases). The CDR3 totals 15 residues. The germline gives CDR1 SGHTA, CDR2 FQGNSA. The V and J ends lost 2 bases and 6 bases respectively, with 13 bases between them. The CDR3 DNA reads as TGTGCCAGCAGCTTACCGGGGTGGAAAGCCGGGGAGCTGTTTTTT. Residues: CASSLPGWKAGELFF.

This chain joins TRBV29-1 and TRBJ2-5, with a possible D match to TRBD2 (6 bases). Germline V gene sequence: CDR1 SQVTM, CDR2 ANQGSEA. Trimming left V 4 bases short and J 1 base short, with 10 bases between. The CDR3 is 13 amino acids. The CDR3 nucleotides read TGCAGCGTTGGGGGGGACTTCCAAGAGACCCAGTACTTC. Translation gives CSVGGDFQETQYF.

This chain uses TRBV28 with TRBJ2-1; 14 bases are a match to TRBD2. Germline V gene sequence: CDR1 MDHEN, CDR2 SYDVKM. Germline trimming cut 5 bases from V and 6 bases from J; bases unmatched to any gene: 6. This CDR3 spans 16 amino acids. The CDR3 nucleotides read TGTGCCAGCAGTCCGGGACTAGCGGGAGCATCCAATGAGCAGTTCTTC. It codes for CASSPGLAGASNEQFF.

The chain joins TRBV12-3 or TRBV12-4 to TRBJ1-5, with D perhaps TRBD1 (5 bases). The CDR3 is 13 amino acids. V was pared by 5 bases and J by 8 bases, with 13 bases between. For the CDR3, the DNA is TGTGCCAGCAGTCAGGGCAGTTTAAAGCCCCAGCATTTT. It is translated as CASSQGSLKPQHF.

The chain links TRBV7-2 to TRBJ2-7; no reliable D call. Germline CDR1 and CDR2: SGHTA and FQGNSA. This CDR3 is built from 12 residues. The V end was cut by 3 bases, the J end by 6 bases, with 9 bases between. The DNA of the CDR3 is TGTGCCAGCAGCTTGTACTATGGCGAGCAGTACTTC. Encoded protein: CASSLYYGEQYF.

J is TRBJ1-3 and V is TRBV19; D is ambiguous. V lost 3 bases and J lost 0, with 12 bases in between. Germline CDR1 and CDR2: LNHDA and SQIVND (reference sequence). This CDR3 has 16 residues. The CDR3 DNA reads as TGTGCCAGTAGTATCATCGGCAGCAACTCTGGAAACACCATATATTTT. Its protein is CASSIIGSNSGNTIYF.

This chain connects TRBV5-5 to TRBJ2-7; D ambiguous. V was pared by 6 bases and J by 0 bases, with 10 bases between. This CDR3 is 13 amino acids long. Germline loops: CDR1 SGHKS, CDR2 YYEKEE (reference sequence). CDR3 region: CASINTVSYEQYF. Written as DNA, the CDR3 is TGTGCCAGCATAAATACGGTCTCCTACGAGCAGTACTTC.

This clonotype was counted many times. This sequence joins TRBV20-1 and TRBJ2-7, with D tentatively TRBD1 (6 bases). The V gene lost 2 bases and the J gene lost 6 bases, with 17 bases spanning the gap. CDR3 length: 14 amino acids. CDR1 is DFQATT and CDR2 is SNEGSKA in the germline V gene (reference sequence). This CDR3 reads CSARPYREITEQYF. The DNA for the CDR3 is TGCAGTGCTAGACCTTACAGGGAAATCACCGAGCAGTACTTC.

This chain uses TRBV5-1 with TRBJ2-7, with 9 positions matching TRBD1. V was clipped by 2 bases and J by 5 bases; unmatched bases: 5. The CDR3 spans 14 residues. Looked up from germline, CDR1 is SGHRS and CDR2 is YFSETQ. The CDR3 DNA is TGCGCCAGCAGCTTCGGGACAGGGTCCCACGAGCAGTACTTC. This codes for CASSFGTGSHEQYF.

The chain carries TRBV7-8 and TRBJ1-3; D possibly corresponds to TRBD1 (5 bases). The germline V gene has CDR1 SGHVS and CDR2 FQNEAQ. The CDR3 covers 15 residues. Trimming cost V 6 bases and J 0 bases, with 12 bases left between them. The CDR3 coding sequence is TGTGCCAGCAGACCGGGACGCAGCTCTGGAAACACCATATATTTT. Its protein product is CASRPGRSSGNTIYF.

This clonotype has more than one count but fewer than ten. The V gene is TRBV6-1, the J gene TRBJ1-1; no firm D call. Per germline, CDR1 MNHNS and CDR2 SASEGT. Deletions cut 7 bases from V and 6 bases from J, with 15 bases between. The CDR3 extends over 13 amino acids. The CDR3 spells CASMAPGVAEAFF. CDR3 sequence (DNA): TGTGCCAGCATGGCGCCTGGGGTGGCTGAAGCTTTCTTT.

The V call is TRBV5-1, the J call TRBJ2-1, with D possibly called TRBD1 or TRBD2 (5 bases each). V lost 8 bases to trimming and J lost 0 bases, with 30 bases between them. The V gene's germline CDR1 is SGHRS and CDR2 YFSETQ. The CDR3 totals 20 residues. CDR3 sequence reads: CARSATPGSGPPYSYNEQFF. CDR3 sequence (DNA): TGCGCCAGGAGCGCGACTCCTGGTTCGGGACCTCCTTACTCCTACAATGAGCAGTTCTTC.

This clonotype was detected only a few times. The chain links TRBV29-1 to TRBJ2-1; D not resolved. Germline V gives CDR1 SQVTM, CDR2 ANQGSEA. V was clipped by 4 bases and J by 3 bases, with 13 bases between them. The CDR3 has 14 amino acids. The chain's CDR3 is CSVAPSASYNEQFF. Here the CDR3 DNA reads TGCAGCGTTGCCCCCAGTGCTAGCTACAATGAGCAGTTCTTC.

The CDR3 loop is CASSLPLTTSTDTQYF. For the CDR3, the DNA is TGCGCCAGCAGCTTACCCCTCACAACTAGCACAGATACGCAGTATTTT. V is TRBV5-1 and J is TRBJ2-3; the D is unclear. This CDR3 has 16 amino acids. The germline V gene encodes CDR1 SGHRS and CDR2 YFSETQ. Trimming took 2 bases from V and 0 from J, leaving 13 bases between them.